This T cell receptor beta chain was captured in a study of blood T cell repertoires in COVID-19. Study summary: T cells, B-cell-depleted T cells, or PBMCs supplied cDNA or gDNA.

In the original workflow: Estimated nucleated cell counts came from reference gene primer amplification. Sequencing used immunoSEQ multiplex PCR; TCRdb keeps in-frame clones, though not all of them. The D gene and trimming were derived from the DNA, and the V and J assignments and clone size from that table. The sample yields over 45,000 clones, around 82% seen once. The CDR3 is 15 residues long. Trimming shortened V by 5 bases and J by 4 bases, and 14 bases separated the two germline ends. CDR1 is PRHDT and CDR2 is FYEKMQ in the germline V gene (reference sequence). V and J are TRBV13 and TRBJ1-4; possibly TRBD1 for D (6 bases). Input material: peripheral blood. This clonotype was sampled from a man between 60 and 70 years old with acute or convalescent COVID-19. CDR3 nucleotide sequence: TGTGCCAGCAGCACGAACAGGGCGCTTAATGAAAAACTGTTTTTT. Protein product: CASSTNRALNEKLFF.